The 10 T cell receptor beta chains reported below all come from one sample, sequenced in a study of T cells in Graves' hyperthyroidism and ophthalmopathy. Amplification yielded TCR beta CDR3 regions, with RNA transcripts as the source. The HTBI primer set served for first-round RT-PCR of the TCR CDR3. A single record per CDR3 protein comes from TCRdb applying MiXCR to the multiplex PCR reads. The table includes about 37,000 distinct CDR3 sequences, about 50% detected once. The material sequenced was blood. The receptors come from a man aged 40-49 years with Graves' ophthalmopathy.

This clonotype was seen ten or more times. The chain recombines TRBV19 with TRBJ1-1; TRBD1 aligns across 11 bases. V trimming: 11 bases; J trimming: 0 bases; junction bases outside the gene matches: 5. CDR1 LNHDA and CDR2 SQIVND come from the germline V gene (reference sequence). This CDR3 region has 14 residues. CDR3 sequence reads: CACQGQGVNTEAFF. The CDR3 DNA reads TGTGCCTGCCAGGGACAGGGGGTGAACACTGAAGCTTTCTTT.

A word on this clonotype: Compared with germline, one end of the junction differs, possibly owing to a read error. V and J are TRBV11-2 and TRBJ2-7; no reliable D call. CDR3 length: 14 amino acids. The germline V gene encodes CDR1 SGHAT and CDR2 FQNNGV. CDR3 protein: CPSSLNDIVYEQYF. In DNA form, the CDR3 reads TGTCCCAGCAGCTTAAATGATATCGTCTACGAGCAGTACTTC.

Many counts were recorded for this clonotype. This chain links TRBV28 with TRBJ2-7; 10 bases line up with TRBD1. This CDR3 has 15 amino acids. Per germline, CDR1 MDHEN and CDR2 SYDVKM. After removal of 7 bases from V and 2 bases from J, the junction contained 8 bases not matched to a gene. The CDR3 here is CASTDRDRGTYEQYF. Here the CDR3 DNA reads TGTGCCAGCACTGACCGGGACAGGGGAACCTACGAGCAGTACTTC.

This clonotype came up many times. This chain connects TRBV5-4 to TRBJ2-3; D unclear. CDR1 is SGHNT and CDR2 is YYREEE in the germline V gene (reference sequence). CDR3 size: 14 residues. V dropped 2 bases and J dropped 0 bases, with 7 bases sitting between them. The CDR3 reads CASSFDRSTDTQYF. The CDR3 DNA follows: TGTGCCAGCAGCTTTGACCGGAGCACAGATACGCAGTATTTT.

This clonotype was counted at least ten times. This may be a read error, as it is one base from a much larger clone. The rearrangement joins TRBV7-6 to TRBJ1-2; D is ambiguous. Per the germline V gene, CDR1 is SGHVS and CDR2 is FNYEAQ. CDR3 length: 13 residues. The V and J ends lost 5 bases and 8 bases respectively, with 15 bases between them. In nucleotides, the CDR3 is TGTGCCAGCAGCCCTATCTCGGCCGGCGGCTACACCTTC. It is translated as CASSPISAGGYTF.

This clonotype is termed medium-sized (0.01 to 0.1%). The chain couples TRBV2 to TRBJ2-7; perhaps TRBD1 as D (5 bases). The CDR3 consists of 11 residues. Trimming removed 8 bases at V and 3 bases at J, with 8 bases between. Germline CDR1 is SNHLY and CDR2 is FYNNEI. CDR3 protein: CASARGYEQYF. The CDR3 DNA sequence: TGTGCCAGCGCTAGGGGCTACGAGCAGTACTTC.

A word on this clonotype: The junction does not match germline at one end; this may be a read error. This chain connects TRBV20-1 to TRBJ1-1; D gene uncertain. The CDR3 loop spans 13 amino acids. Germline lookup yields CDR1 DFQATT and CDR2 SNEGSKA (reference sequence). The CDR3: CSARDFGAGKAFF. The CDR3 nucleotides read TGCAGTGCTAGAGACTTCGGTGCAGGAAAAGCCTTCTTT.

This clonotype was detected many times. The chain carries TRBV28 and TRBJ2-7, with 9 positions matching TRBD2. The V gene end was trimmed by 8 bases and the J gene end by 1 base; junction bases not matched to a gene: 9. CDR1 and CDR2 (germline): MDHEN, SYDVKM. This CDR3 region has 15 residues. DNA for the CDR3: TGTGCCAGCCACCAGAGGCGGGGGGGTTCCTACGAGCAGTACTTC. Translation: CASHQRRGGSYEQYF.

The chain has TRBV11-3 and TRBJ2-7; a possible D gene is TRBD1 (5 bases). The CDR3 sequence is 14 residues long. In germline, CDR1 is SGHNT, CDR2 YENEEA. V was shortened by 0 bases and J by 7 bases, with 13 bases between the two germline ends. CDR3 protein: CASSLDGRAGEQYF. The CDR3 DNA reads TGTGCCAGCAGCTTAGACGGCAGGGCCGGGGAGCAGTACTTC. The whole variable domain, filled in from reference TRBV11-3 and TRBJ2-7, reads EAGVVQSPRYKIIEKKQPVAFWCNPISGHNTLYWYLQNLGQGPELLIRYENEEAVDDSQLPKDRFSAERLKGVDSTLKIQPAELGDSAVYLCASSLDGRAGEQYFGPGTRLTVT.

V usage is TRBV20-1 and J usage is TRBJ2-7; 7 nucleotides match TRBD2. V gave up 2 bases and J gave up 1 base; unmatched junction bases: 2. CDR1 and CDR2 from the germline V gene are DFQATT and SNEGSKA (reference sequence). The CDR3 is 13 residues long. Here the CDR3 reads CSARLAVSYEQYF. DNA of the CDR3: TGCAGTGCTAGACTAGCGGTGTCCTACGAGCAGTACTTC.